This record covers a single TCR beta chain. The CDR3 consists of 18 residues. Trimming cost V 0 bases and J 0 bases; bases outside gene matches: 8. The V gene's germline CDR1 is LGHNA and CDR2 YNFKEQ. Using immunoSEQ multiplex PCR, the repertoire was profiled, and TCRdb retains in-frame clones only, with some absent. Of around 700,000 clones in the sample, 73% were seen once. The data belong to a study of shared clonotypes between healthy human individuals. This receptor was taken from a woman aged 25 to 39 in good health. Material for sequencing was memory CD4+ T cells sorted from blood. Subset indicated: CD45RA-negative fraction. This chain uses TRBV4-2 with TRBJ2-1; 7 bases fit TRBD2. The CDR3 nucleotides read TGTGCCAGCAGCCAAGAACCTCCGCGCGGGAGCTCCTACAATGAGCAGTTCTTC. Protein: CASSQEPPRGSSYNEQFF.